These 10 T cell receptor beta chains were all obtained from the same sample, sequenced in a study of T cell responses to AZD1222 COVID-19 vaccine. Sequencing was performed with immunoSEQ multiplex PCR; in TCRdb, only in-frame clones are kept and a portion is missing. The table records about 110,000 clones, over 80% of them present only once. The sequenced sample was peripheral blood, obtained 28 days after the second AZD1222 dose. The receptor set was obtained from an adult who received the AZD1222 COVID-19 vaccine.

As concerns this clone: A read error is likely, as this CDR3 ends without the conserved phenylalanine or tryptophan. It is unclear where the CDR3 begins or ends on the DNA, so no DNA is shown, and the CDR3 is as TCRdb lists it. This chain connects TRBV24-1 to TRBJ1-5. Ends included, the CDR3 has 9 residues. Germline-derived CDR1 and CDR2 are KGHDR and SFDVKD. The CDR3 region is CATSDYPGL.

The DNA for the CDR3 is TGCAGTGCTAGTTTCCCTAGCGGGGGTTTCACAGATACGCAGTATTTT. Residues: CSASFPSGGFTDTQYF. The gene calls are TRBV20-1 and TRBJ2-3, with 10 positions matching TRBD2. The germline gives CDR1 DFQATT, CDR2 SNEGSKA (reference sequence). The length of the CDR3 is 16 residues. Trimming cost V 3 bases and J 2 bases; bases outside gene matches: 8.

This clone was recorded a few times. V is TRBV3-1 (or the pseudogene TRBV3-2) and J is TRBJ1-1, with TRBD1 matching 11 bases. Looked up from germline, CDR1 is LGHDT and CDR2 is YNNKEL (reference sequence). This CDR3 spans 13 amino acids. V trimming: 6 bases; J trimming: 5 bases; junction bases outside the gene matches: 2. DNA of the CDR3: TGTGCCAGCAGGGGACAGGGGGTGACTGAAGCTTTCTTT. This gives the protein CASRGQGVTEAFF.

The CDR3 loop reads CASSERDTGELFF. CDR3 DNA: TGTGCCAGCAGTGAAAGGGACACCGGGGAGCTGTTTTTT. This rearrangement joins TRBV6-4 to TRBJ2-2; D remains unclear. CDR3 length: 13 residues. The V and J ends lost 3 bases and 3 bases respectively, with 5 bases between them. Germline V gives CDR1 MRHNA, CDR2 SNTAGT.

The chain uses TRBV3-1 (or the pseudogene TRBV3-2) and TRBJ1-6; 9 nucleotides align to TRBD1. V shed 0 bases and J 7 bases; nucleotides not matched to a gene: 7. CDR1 is LGHDT, CDR2 YNNKEL, per germline (reference sequence). The CDR3 contains 17 residues. This CDR3 is CASSQDYTGGRNSPLHF. The CDR3 DNA follows: TGTGCCAGCAGCCAAGATTATACAGGGGGCAGGAATTCACCCCTCCACTTT.

The CDR3 DNA follows: TGTGCCAGCAGTTACTCCGAAACCCGTTCAGGGGGTGGCTACACCTTC. Residues: CASSYSETRSGGGYTF. The chain couples TRBV6-5 to TRBJ1-2; 7 positions match TRBD1. The CDR3 runs to 16 residues. Germline V gene data show CDR1 as MNHEY and CDR2 as SVGAGI. Unmatched junction bases numbered 11, after V lost 0 bases and J lost 7 bases.

The chain recombines TRBV4-2 with TRBJ2-1; TRBD1 agrees at 7 bases. The V segment lost 3 bases and the J segment 9 bases; nucleotides outside the gene matches: 8. The CDR3 is made up of 14 amino acids. The germline CDR1 and CDR2 sequences are LGHNA and YNFKEQ. CDR3 sequence (DNA): TGTGCCAGCAGCCAGGGACAGATACAAAGTGAGCAGTTCTTC. This codes for CASSQGQIQSEQFF.

The V and J genes are TRBV18 and TRBJ1-6, with TRBD1 identical over 7 bases. Germline lookup yields CDR1 KGHSH and CDR2 LQKENI. The CDR3 contains 16 residues. The V and J ends lost 1 base and 6 bases, in that order; junction bases with no gene match: 6. The CDR3 region is CASSPRPGQSNSPLHF. CDR3 sequence (DNA): TGTGCCAGCTCACCACGACCGGGACAGAGTAATTCACCCCTCCACTTT.

V usage is TRBV7-2 and J usage is TRBJ2-7; 9 bases map to TRBD2. With 1 base clipped from V and 4 bases from J, the junction kept 5 bases outside the gene matches. Germline V gives CDR1 SGHTA, CDR2 FQGNSA. The CDR3 sequence is 15 residues long. The CDR3: CASSLGAGGTYEQYF. The CDR3 region has the DNA TGTGCCAGCAGCTTAGGGGCGGGAGGGACTTACGAGCAGTACTTC.

The V gene is TRBV30, the J gene TRBJ1-1; D not resolved. In germline, CDR1 is GTSNPN, CDR2 SVGIG (reference sequence). The V and J ends lost 0 bases and 4 bases respectively, with 21 bases between them. This CDR3 contains 17 residues. CDR3 sequence (DNA): TGTGCCTGGAGTGTAAAGGGCCAGTATGTGGCGGGCACTGAAGCTTTCTTT. This encodes CAWSVKGQYVAGTEAFF. Looking up the rest from reference TRBV30 and TRBJ1-1 gives the full variable domain: SQTIHQWPATLVQPVGSPLSLECTVEGTSNPNLYWYRQAAGRGLQLLFYSVGIGQISSEVPQNLSASRPQDRQFILSSKKLLLSDSGFYLCAWSVKGQYVAGTEAFFGQGTRLTVV.